This TCR beta chain was sequenced for a study of T cell repertoires in cytomegalovirus infection. In the study overall: Used in the study were CMV epitopes, some recently identified and HLA-C-restricted, others well-studied and HLA-B-restricted. Evidence of both CMV infection and a matching HLA type came from public TCR beta signatures.

With respect to this clonotype: Its antigen is not identified.

Study findings and constraints: Clonotypes of TCR beta that were HLA-C-restricted and CMV-specific dominated the ex vivo response. Identification of carriers of CMV plus the relevant HLA was performed using cumulative public TCR beta family frequency.

TCRdb called the reads again in MiXCR, with one record for every CDR3 protein. The table has some 270,000 distinct CDR3 sequences, less than 25% seen once. This CDR3 comprises 14 residues. V dropped 6 bases and J dropped 2; count of bases not matched to a gene: 4. Per the germline V gene, CDR1 is MGHRA and CDR2 is YSYEKL. Sequenced material: cultured PBMCs, taken from culture after CMV antigen stimulation. The origin of this receptor is a human donor in good health (CMV status not recorded). Some clones in this sample may be carry-over from other donors' samples. This chain connects TRBV4-1 to TRBJ2-7; 10 bases agree with TRBD2. The CDR3 protein is CASREREGPYEQYF. The CDR3 DNA sequence: TGCGCCAGCAGAGAGCGGGAGGGTCCCTACGAGCAGTACTTC.